Following are 20 T cell receptor beta chains from one sample sequenced in a study of blood T cell repertoires in COVID-19. Sequenced by immunoSEQ multiplex PCR; TCRdb stores in-frame clones only, minus some. This table holds about 150,000 clones, 80% to 90% found once. Material: peripheral blood. Receptors originate from a woman aged 40 to 50 with acute or convalescent COVID-19.

V usage is TRBV28 and J usage is TRBJ1-5; 7 bases agree with TRBD1. This CDR3 spans 16 amino acids. With V trimmed by 6 bases and J by 0 bases, 8 bases remained unmatched. Germline CDR1 is MDHEN and CDR2 is SYDVKM. For the CDR3, the DNA is TGTGCCAGCAGCTGGGACAGAAAAAATAGCAATCAGCCCCAGCATTTT. This encodes CASSWDRKNSNQPQHF.

The genes are TRBV9 and TRBJ2-7, with 10 nucleotides matching TRBD1. The germline V gene encodes CDR1 SGDLS and CDR2 YYNGEE. V trimming: 4 bases; J trimming: 2 bases; junction bases outside the gene matches: 3. CDR3 length: 14 amino acids. The CDR3 region has the DNA TGTGCCAGCAGCACAGGACAGGGGGCCTACGAGCAGTACTTC. Amino acid sequence: CASSTGQGAYEQYF.

The V and J genes are TRBV6-2 or TRBV6-3 and TRBJ2-5; a possible D gene is TRBD2 (6 bases). CDR1 is MNHEY, CDR2 SVGEGT, per germline. The CDR3 runs to 14 residues. V was pared by 4 bases and J by 5 bases, with 14 bases between. CDR3 protein: CASSLMREAETQYF. The DNA for the CDR3 is TGTGCCAGCAGTTTAATGAGGGAGGCCGAGACCCAGTACTTC.

The chain couples TRBV7-3 to TRBJ2-1; TRBD1 might be the D (5 bases). Germline lookup yields CDR1 SGHTA and CDR2 FQGTGA. This CDR3 is built from 16 residues. V lost 3 bases, J lost 4 bases, and 16 bases lay in between. CDR3 sequence (DNA): TGTGCCAGCAGCTTTAATGCCCAGGGTGGGTACAATGAGCAGTTCTTC. Residues: CASSFNAQGGYNEQFF.

This chain uses TRBV29-1 with TRBJ1-1; TRBD1 agrees at 7 bases. The germline V gene encodes CDR1 SQVTM and CDR2 ANQGSEA. The CDR3 runs 14 residues. V was clipped by 3 bases and J by 0 bases; unmatched bases: 4. The CDR3 here is CSVDGGQLNTEAFF. CDR3 in DNA: TGCAGCGTTGATGGGGGACAGTTGAACACTGAAGCTTTCTTT.

This rearrangement joins TRBV12-3 or TRBV12-4 to TRBJ2-7, with D possibly TRBD1 on 6 matching bases. Between the trimmed V and J ends, which lost 6 bases and 6 bases, there was a span of 12 bases. The CDR3 loop spans 12 amino acids. DNA of the CDR3: TGTGCCAGCAGCTATGGACAGTTCGAGCAGTACTTC. Amino acid sequence: CASSYGQFEQYF.

The J gene is TRBJ2-5, the V gene TRBV3-1 (or the pseudogene TRBV3-2); 10 bases are shared with TRBD2. CDR1 and CDR2 (germline): LGHDT, YNNKEL (reference sequence). J lost 7 bases, V lost 5 bases, and 10 bases had no gene match. The CDR3 has 15 amino acids. The CDR3 bases are TGTGCCAGCAGCAAGGCGCCTAGCGGGAGTCGGACCCAGTACTTC. Translated: CASSKAPSGSRTQYF.

The chain couples TRBV5-6 to TRBJ2-5; D is possibly TRBD2 (6 bases). CDR1 SGHDT and CDR2 YYEEEE come from the germline V gene. Trimming pared 7 bases from V and 3 bases from J, leaving 13 bases between. This CDR3 has 13 residues. CDR3 residues: CASSSSVEETQYF. For the CDR3, the DNA is TGTGCCAGCTCGTCTAGCGTGGAAGAGACCCAGTACTTC.

The gene calls are TRBV19 and TRBJ2-3, with TRBD2 matching 9 bases. V lost 5 bases, J lost 6 bases, and 12 bases stayed unmatched. Germline values: CDR1 LNHDA, CDR2 SQIVND (reference sequence). CDR3 length: 16 amino acids. The CDR3 is CASSPVVSGSIDTQYF. Written as DNA, the CDR3 is TGTGCCAGTAGTCCGGTGGTTAGCGGGAGTATTGATACGCAGTATTTT.

The rearrangement joins TRBV2 to TRBJ2-3; TRBD1 matches 9 bases. The junction had 4 bases not matched to a gene; V was cut back by 6 bases and J by 3 bases. The germline gives CDR1 SNHLY, CDR2 FYNNEI. This CDR3 region has 14 residues. CDR3 nucleotides: TGTGCCAGCAGAACCGGGACAGGGACAGATACGCAGTATTTT. Its translation: CASRTGTGTDTQYF.

The rearrangement uses TRBV21-1 and TRBJ2-7; the table's D call, TRBD2, was not checked against the DNA. TRBV21-1 is a pseudogene segment. The CDR3 length is 14 residues. CDR3 sequence: CASSTPTGGYEQYF. The CDR3, as DNA: TGTGCCAGCAGCACCCCGACGGGGGGGTACGAGCAGTACTTC.

This chain joins TRBV15 and TRBJ1-4; D unresolved. Looked up from germline, CDR1 is LNHNV and CDR2 is YYDKDF (reference sequence). V lost 1 base, J lost 12 bases, and 12 bases lay in between. CDR3 length: 13 amino acids. Here the CDR3 reads CATSRGASDQLFF. Here the CDR3 DNA reads TGTGCCACCAGCAGAGGGGCTAGCGACCAACTGTTTTTT.

The V and J genes are TRBV27 and TRBJ2-5; 11 bases align to TRBD2. Germline trimming cut 9 bases from V and 4 bases from J; bases unmatched to any gene: 7. Germline V gene data show CDR1 as MNHEY and CDR2 as SMNVEV (reference sequence). The CDR3 loop spans 14 amino acids. DNA of the CDR3: TGTGCCAGTTTCTTAGCGGGAGGGGGAGAGACCCAGTACTTC. It yields the protein CASFLAGGGETQYF.

In nucleotides, the CDR3 is TGCGCCAGCAGCCAAGATGCCGCGGGGGGCGCCACAGATACGCAGTATTTT. It yields the protein CASSQDAAGGATDTQYF. The gene calls are TRBV4-1 and TRBJ2-3, with 8 bases aligning to TRBD2. Trimming cost V 0 bases and J 2 bases; bases outside gene matches: 7. Looked up from germline, CDR1 is MGHRA and CDR2 is YSYEKL. This CDR3 comprises 17 residues.

The chain joins TRBV28 to TRBJ1-5, with a possible D match to TRBD1 (5 bases). The V gene's germline CDR1 is MDHEN and CDR2 SYDVKM. The CDR3 loop spans 13 amino acids. Trimming removed 6 bases from V and 6 bases from J, with 12 bases in between. CDR3 coding DNA: TGTGCCAGCAGCCAGGGACTTGCTCAGCCCCAGCATTTT. It codes for CASSQGLAQPQHF.

The chain uses TRBV13 and TRBJ1-5, with TRBD1 matching 9 bases. V shed 3 bases and J 5 bases; nucleotides not matched to a gene: 5. The CDR3 runs to 15 residues. Germline V CDR1 and CDR2: PRHDT, FYEKMQ (reference sequence). CDR3 DNA: TGTGCCAGCAGCTTCCGGGACAGGGTTGATCAGCCCCAGCATTTT. This encodes CASSFRDRVDQPQHF.

The rearrangement joins TRBV5-1 to TRBJ2-1; TRBD2 agrees at 11 bases. Per the germline V gene, CDR1 is SGHRS and CDR2 is YFSETQ. The CDR3 contains 17 residues. J gave up 4 bases and V 0 bases, and 6 bases lay outside the gene matches. CDR3 amino acids: CASSLAGGLAGYNEQFF. The CDR3, as DNA: TGCGCCAGCAGCTTGGCCGGAGGACTAGCGGGTTACAATGAGCAGTTCTTC.

The chain carries TRBV5-6 and TRBJ2-1; 13 nucleotides match TRBD2. With V trimmed by 6 bases and J by 7 bases, 19 bases remained unmatched. This CDR3 has 19 residues. CDR1 and CDR2 from the germline V gene are SGHDT and YYEEEE. The CDR3, as DNA: TGTGCCAGCACAACAACCGGGACTAGCGGGACTTGGGCATATAATGAGCAGTTCTTC. This codes for CASTTTGTSGTWAYNEQFF.

The genes are TRBV7-3 and TRBJ1-5; 7 bases fit TRBD1. The ends lost 3 bases at V and 3 bases at J; junction bases unmatched: 2. From germline, CDR1 is SGHTA and CDR2 FQGTGA. The CDR3 runs 14 residues. As DNA, the CDR3 is TGTGCCAGCAGCTTGGGACAGTTCAATCAGCCCCAGCATTTT. Translation gives CASSLGQFNQPQHF. Supplemented by reference TRBV7-3 and TRBJ1-5, the full variable domain reads GAGVSQTPSNKVTEKGKYVELRCDPISGHTALYWYRQSLGQGPEFLIYFQGTGAADDSGLPNDRFFAVRPEGSVSTLKIQRTERGDSAVYLCASSLGQFNQPQHFGDGTRLSIL.

The chain uses TRBV10-1 and TRBJ2-7; weak D call: TRBD2 (6 bases). The germline gives CDR1 WNHNN, CDR2 SYGVQD (reference sequence). This CDR3 spans 15 amino acids. V dropped 0 bases and J dropped 4 bases, with 13 bases sitting between them. CDR3 sequence (DNA): TGCGCCAGCAGTGAGTCTAGAGGCGGGAAGTACGAGCAGTACTTC. Amino acids: CASSESRGGKYEQYF.